These 9 T cell receptor beta chains came from one sample sequenced in a study of response to subunit inactivated influenza vaccine. TCRdb analysed the RT-PCR reads with MiXCR anew, one entry per CDR3 protein. This sample has about 700,000 distinct CDR3 sequences, with around 15% found just once. The starting material was PBMCs from blood, obtained 14 to 15 days before vaccination. These receptor sequences come from a middle-aged man who received an inactivated influenza vaccine.

This clonotype was seen more than once but under ten times. This rearrangement joins TRBV24-1 to TRBJ2-2; TRBD2 might be the D (7 bases). Trimming left V 7 bases short and J 3 bases short, with 14 bases between. Germline V gene sequence: CDR1 KGHDR, CDR2 SFDVKD. CDR3 length: 15 amino acids. The CDR3 sequence is CATRASGQYTGELFF. DNA of the CDR3: TGTGCCACCAGGGCTAGCGGACAGTACACCGGGGAGCTGTTTTTT.

Only a few counts were recorded for this clonotype. V and J are TRBV7-2 and TRBJ1-4; no firm D call. The CDR3 has 15 amino acids. The germline CDR1 and CDR2 sequences are SGHTA and FQGNSA. V shed 2 bases and J shed 0 bases, with 7 bases lying between them. The CDR3 DNA follows: TGTGCCAGCAGCTTACTTTCCTCAACTAATGAAAAACTGTTTTTT. Its protein is CASSLLSSTNEKLFF.

This clonotype was seen at least ten times. V usage is TRBV4-1 and J usage is TRBJ2-1; 11 bases match TRBD2. CDR3 size: 16 residues. Germline V gene sequence: CDR1 MGHRA, CDR2 YSYEKL. Unmatched junction bases numbered 6, after V lost 4 bases and J lost 4 bases. DNA for the CDR3: TGCGCCAGCAGCCCGGGGGGACTAGCGGCTTACAATGAGCAGTTCTTC. Translating it yields CASSPGGLAAYNEQFF.

The CDR3 DNA is TGCAGCGTTGGAATAGACACACTTAACTATGGCTACACCTTC. It is translated as CSVGIDTLNYGYTF. The chain carries TRBV29-1 and TRBJ1-2; D unclear. The CDR3 has 14 residues. Trimming removed 4 bases at V and 1 base at J, with 13 bases between. CDR1 and CDR2 from the germline V gene are SQVTM and ANQGSEA.

The genes are TRBV6-2 or TRBV6-3 and TRBJ2-7; perhaps TRBD2 as D (6 bases). The CDR3 loop spans 16 amino acids. V lost 0 bases, J lost 6 bases, and 18 bases lay in between. In germline, CDR1 is MNHEY, CDR2 SVGEGT. The CDR3 here is CASSYSSGGVAAEQYF. Written as DNA, the CDR3 is TGTGCCAGCAGTTACTCGAGCGGTGGGGTAGCGGCCGAGCAGTACTTC.

The rearrangement uses TRBV7-9 and TRBJ2-5, with D tentatively TRBD1 (5 bases). Trimming left V 10 bases short and J 1 base short, with 13 bases between. CDR3 size: 13 residues. Germline CDR1 reads SEHNR; CDR2 reads FQNEAQ (reference sequence). CDR3 nucleotide sequence: TGTGCCACAGGACACGTTCTCCAAGAGACCCAGTACTTC. It translates to CATGHVLQETQYF.

The V and J genes are TRBV14 and TRBJ2-5; D is possibly TRBD1 (6 bases). In germline, CDR1 is SGHDN, CDR2 FVKESK. The germline V and J ends were trimmed by 2 bases and 5 bases, with 9 bases remaining between them. The CDR3 runs 13 residues. The CDR3 sequence: CASSQSQGETQYF. CDR3 sequence (DNA): TGTGCCAGCAGCCAATCCCAGGGGGAGACCCAGTACTTC. Full variable domain (missing parts from reference TRBV14 and TRBJ2-5): EAGVTQFPSHSVIEKGQTVTLRCDPISGHDNLYWYRRVMGKEIKFLLHFVKESKQDESGMPNNRFLAERTGGTYSTLKVQPAELEDSGVYFCASSQSQGETQYFGPGTRLLVL.

The genes are TRBV5-6 and TRBJ2-2; D ambiguous. Germline V gene data show CDR1 as SGHDT and CDR2 as YYEEEE. Trimming took off 2 bases at V and 9 bases at J, with 17 bases between the two ends. The CDR3 has 15 residues. The CDR3, as DNA: TGTGCCAGCAGCTTTACCCCTCTAGATGGCTGGGAGCTGTTTTTT. Translating gives CASSFTPLDGWELFF.

This clonotype appeared a few times. The rearrangement uses TRBV27 and TRBJ1-3; D uncertain. The CDR3 runs to 17 residues. The germline V and J ends were trimmed by 6 bases and 2 bases, with 20 bases remaining between them. The germline CDR1 and CDR2 sequences are MNHEY and SMNVEV (reference sequence). As DNA, the CDR3 is TGTGCCAGCAGCTCTACCACTAGCGGGAGGCCTGGAAACACCATATATTTT. Its protein is CASSSTTSGRPGNTIYF.